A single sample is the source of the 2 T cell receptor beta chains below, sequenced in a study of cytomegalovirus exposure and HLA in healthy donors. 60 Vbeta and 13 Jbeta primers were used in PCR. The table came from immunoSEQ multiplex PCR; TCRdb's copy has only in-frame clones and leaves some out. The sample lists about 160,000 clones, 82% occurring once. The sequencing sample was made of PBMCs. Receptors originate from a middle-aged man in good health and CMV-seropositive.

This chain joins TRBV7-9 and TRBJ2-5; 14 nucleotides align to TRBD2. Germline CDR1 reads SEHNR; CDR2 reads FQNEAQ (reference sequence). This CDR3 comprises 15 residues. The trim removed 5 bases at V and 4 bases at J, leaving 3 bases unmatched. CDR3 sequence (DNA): TGTGCCAGCAGCCCGGGACTAGCGGGAGTAGAGACCCAGTACTTC. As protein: CASSPGLAGVETQYF.

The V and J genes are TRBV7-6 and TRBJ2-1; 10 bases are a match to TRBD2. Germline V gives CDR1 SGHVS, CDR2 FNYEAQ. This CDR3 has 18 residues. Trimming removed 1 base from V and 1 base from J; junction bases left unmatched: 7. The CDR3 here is CASSLVLAGDGSYNEQFF. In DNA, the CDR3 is TGTGCCAGCAGCTTAGTTCTAGCGGGGGACGGGTCCTACAATGAGCAGTTCTTC.